The 5 T cell receptor beta chains below were found in one sample sequenced in a study of control samples from healthy donors and cancer patients. Only in-frame clones appear in the TCRdb table, and some are missing; sequencing was by immunoSEQ multiplex PCR. The sample yields 120,000 to 150,000 clones, around 85% seen once. The sequenced sample consisted of blood. The receptors stem from a woman between 25 and 40 years old in good health.

V and J are TRBV2 and TRBJ2-2, with D possibly being TRBD1 (6 bases). CDR3 length: 15 amino acids. Trimming cost V 1 base and J 8 bases, with 14 bases left between them. Germline CDR1 reads SNHLY; CDR2 reads FYNNEI. CDR3 residues: CASSEVGQTSGELFF. CDR3 bases: TGTGCCAGCAGTGAAGTTGGACAGACGAGTGGGGAGCTGTTTTTT. The variable domain in full, completed from reference TRBV2 and TRBJ2-2, reads EPEVTQTPSHQVTQMGQEVILRCVPISNHLYFYWYRQILGQKVEFLVSFYNNEISEKSEIFDDQFSVERPDGSNFTLKIRSTKLEDSAMYFCASSEVGQTSGELFFGEGSRLTVL.

This chain connects TRBV6-1 to TRBJ1-1; D remains ambiguous. Germline-derived CDR1 and CDR2 are MNHNS and SASEGT. Between the trimmed V and J ends, which lost 3 bases and 7 bases, there was a span of 6 bases. CDR3 size: 11 residues. CDR3 amino acids: CASSESFEAFF. CDR3 sequence (DNA): TGTGCCAGCAGTGAGTCGTTTGAAGCTTTCTTT.

The genes are TRBV7-2 and TRBJ1-6; D is unclear. The germline CDR1 and CDR2 sequences are SGHTA and FQGNSA. The CDR3 is 12 residues long. Trimming took 10 bases from V and 6 from J, leaving 10 bases between them. CDR3 protein: CATGVPNSPLHF. In DNA form, the CDR3 reads TGTGCCACCGGGGTGCCTAATTCACCCCTCCACTTT.

The rearrangement joins TRBV5-4 to TRBJ2-2, with TRBD2 matching 9 bases. Trimming cost V 0 bases and J 5 bases; bases outside gene matches: 2. CDR3 length: 15 residues. Germline lookup yields CDR1 SGHNT and CDR2 YYREEE (reference sequence). The CDR3 region is CASSLGAGGTGELFF. Written as DNA, the CDR3 is TGTGCCAGCAGCTTGGGAGCGGGAGGTACCGGGGAGCTGTTTTTT.

This clone was seen only once. The rearrangement joins TRBV2 to TRBJ1-2; D remains unclear. The CDR3 runs 13 residues. The V gene lost 5 bases and the J gene lost 0 bases, with 7 bases spanning the gap. Germline CDR1 reads SNHLY; CDR2 reads FYNNEI. The chain's CDR3 is CASSPTSNYGYTF. CDR3 bases: TGTGCCAGCAGTCCGACTTCTAACTATGGCTACACCTTC.